This TCR beta chain was observed in a study of blood T cells in healthy people across ages. Findings and limits, study-wide: The recorded TCR beta diversity per million T cells decreased in a roughly linear manner with age. CMV status of donors was unknown, possibly confounding expanded clonotype changes.

A J-beta primer mix and a sample-barcoded 5' primer were used in a second PCR of roughly 6 to 11 cycles. Samples each returned at least 3 million CDR3-containing paired-end reads. TCRdb ran MiXCR on the 5' RACE reads and lists one entry per CDR3 protein. The sample contains about 1.8 million distinct CDR3 sequences, around 48% of which appear only once. This CDR3 region has 11 residues. The germline V and J ends were trimmed by 3 bases and 6 bases, with 4 bases remaining between them. The germline CDR1 and CDR2 sequences are SGHDN and FVKESK. Collection of about 9.4 milliliters of peripheral blood was performed for each donor. This clonotype was seen a handful of times. The antigen remains undetermined.

The receptor comes from a woman aged 40-49 years in good health. The rearrangement uses TRBV14 and TRBJ2-3; D gene uncertain. Sequenced material: blood. CDR3 coding DNA: TGTGCCAGCAGCCATGTGGATACGCAGTATTTT. Amino acid sequence: CASSHVDTQYF.